This entry is about one T cell receptor (beta chain). Donors included only healthy HIV-negative adults lacking recent acute infections or vaccinations. The data belong to a study of shared clonotypes between healthy human individuals. The CDR3 sequence is 12 residues long. CDR1 is SGHDN and CDR2 is FVKESK in the germline V gene. V lost 10 bases and J lost 3, with 13 bases in between. Here immunoSEQ multiplex PCR was the method, and the copy in TCRdb shows in-frame clones only, minus some. Of 2.3 million or so clones listed, more than 80% were seen once; the top ten hold 0.35% to 0.45%. The TCR comes from a man aged 18 to 30 in good health. Some clones in this sample may be carry-over from other donors' samples. Specimen: naive CD4+ T cells from PBMCs. This sample's subset: CD45RA+ positively selected. The chain couples TRBV14 to TRBJ2-7, with a weak D call TRBD1 (5 bases). CDR3 amino acids: CANLLGLYEQYF. CDR3 nucleotides: TGTGCCAACCTACTGGGGCTCTACGAGCAGTACTTC.